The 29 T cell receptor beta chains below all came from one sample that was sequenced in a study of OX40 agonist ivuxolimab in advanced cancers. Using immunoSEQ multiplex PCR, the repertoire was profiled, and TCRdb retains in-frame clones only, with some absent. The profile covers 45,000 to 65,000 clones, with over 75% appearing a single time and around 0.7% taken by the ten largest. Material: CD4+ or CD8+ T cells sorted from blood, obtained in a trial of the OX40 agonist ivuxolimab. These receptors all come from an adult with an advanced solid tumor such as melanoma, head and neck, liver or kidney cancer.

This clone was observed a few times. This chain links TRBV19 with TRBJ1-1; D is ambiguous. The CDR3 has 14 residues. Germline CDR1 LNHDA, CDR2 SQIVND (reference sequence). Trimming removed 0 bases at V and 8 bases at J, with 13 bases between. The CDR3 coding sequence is TGTGCCAGTAGTATAGATCTATTCGGTTCGGAAGCTTTCTTT. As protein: CASSIDLFGSEAFF.

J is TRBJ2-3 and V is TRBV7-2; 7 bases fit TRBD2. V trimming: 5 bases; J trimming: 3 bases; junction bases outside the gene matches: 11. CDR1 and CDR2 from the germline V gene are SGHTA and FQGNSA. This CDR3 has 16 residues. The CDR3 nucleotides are TGTGCCAGCAGCCTTGGACAAGCGGGGTTTACAGATACGCAGTATTTT. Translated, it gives CASSLGQAGFTDTQYF.

In nucleotides, the CDR3 is TGTGCCACCAGTCTGGACCGTCAGCCCCAGCATTTT. It codes for CATSLDRQPQHF. V usage is TRBV15 and J usage is TRBJ1-5; no firm D call. V lost 6 bases, J lost 6 bases, and 9 bases lay in between. The length of the CDR3 is 12 residues. The V gene's germline CDR1 is LNHNV and CDR2 YYDKDF (reference sequence). Full variable domain (outside the CDR3, taken from reference TRBV15 and TRBJ1-5): DAMVIQNPRYQVTQFGKPVTLSCSQTLNHNVMYWYQQKSSQAPKLLFHYYDKDFNNEADTPDNFQSRRPNTSFCFLDIRSPGLGDTAMYLCATSLDRQPQHFGDGTRLSIL.

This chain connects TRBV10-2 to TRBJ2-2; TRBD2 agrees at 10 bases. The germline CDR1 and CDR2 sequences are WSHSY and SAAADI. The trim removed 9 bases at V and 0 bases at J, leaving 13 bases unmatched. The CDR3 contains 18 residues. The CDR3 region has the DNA TGCGCCAGGACCTGGAGTAGTAGCGGGGGGACGAACACCGGGGAGCTGTTTTTT. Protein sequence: CARTWSSSGGTNTGELFF.

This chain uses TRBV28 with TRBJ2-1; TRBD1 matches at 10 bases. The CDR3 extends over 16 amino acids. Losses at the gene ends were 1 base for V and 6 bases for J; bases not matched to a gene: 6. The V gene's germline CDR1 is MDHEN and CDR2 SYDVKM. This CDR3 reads CASSLLGTGVGNEQFF. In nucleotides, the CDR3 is TGTGCCAGCAGTTTATTGGGGACAGGGGTCGGCAATGAGCAGTTCTTC.

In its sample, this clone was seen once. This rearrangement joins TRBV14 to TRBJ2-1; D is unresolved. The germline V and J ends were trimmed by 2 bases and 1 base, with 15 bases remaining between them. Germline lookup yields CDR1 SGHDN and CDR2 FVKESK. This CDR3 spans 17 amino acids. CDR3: CASSQLTPIGSYNEQFF. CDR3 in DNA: TGTGCCAGCAGCCAACTGACTCCCATAGGGTCCTACAATGAGCAGTTCTTC.

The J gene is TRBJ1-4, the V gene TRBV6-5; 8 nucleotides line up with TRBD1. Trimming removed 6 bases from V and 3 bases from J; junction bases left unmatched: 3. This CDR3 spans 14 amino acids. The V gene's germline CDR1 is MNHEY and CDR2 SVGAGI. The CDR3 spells CASRTGVANEKLFF. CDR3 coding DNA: TGTGCCAGCAGGACAGGGGTGGCTAATGAAAAACTGTTTTTT.

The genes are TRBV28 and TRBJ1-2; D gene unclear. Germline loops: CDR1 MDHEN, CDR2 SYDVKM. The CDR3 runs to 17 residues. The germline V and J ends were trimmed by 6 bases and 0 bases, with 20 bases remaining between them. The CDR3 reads CASRTLGELPTNYGYTF. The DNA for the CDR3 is TGTGCCAGCAGGACCCTCGGTGAGCTCCCAACTAACTATGGCTACACCTTC.

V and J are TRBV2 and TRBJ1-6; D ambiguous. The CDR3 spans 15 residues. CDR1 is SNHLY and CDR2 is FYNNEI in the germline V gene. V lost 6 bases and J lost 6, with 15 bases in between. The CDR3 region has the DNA TGTGCCAGCAGACAGATTCCCATCTCTAATTCACCCCTCCACTTT. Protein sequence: CASRQIPISNSPLHF.

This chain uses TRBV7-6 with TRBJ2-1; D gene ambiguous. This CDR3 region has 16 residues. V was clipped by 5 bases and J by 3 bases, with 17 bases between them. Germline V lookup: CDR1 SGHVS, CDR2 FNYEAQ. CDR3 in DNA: TGTGCCAGCAGCCCGGCGCCTAGTTCTGGCTACAATGAGCAGTTCTTC. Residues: CASSPAPSSGYNEQFF. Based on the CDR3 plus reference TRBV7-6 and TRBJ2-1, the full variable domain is GAGVSQSPRYKVTKRGQDVALRCDPISGHVSLYWYRQALGQGPEFLTYFNYEAQQDKSGLPNDRFSAERPEGSISTLTIQRTEQRDSAMYRCASSPAPSSGYNEQFFGPGTRLTVL.

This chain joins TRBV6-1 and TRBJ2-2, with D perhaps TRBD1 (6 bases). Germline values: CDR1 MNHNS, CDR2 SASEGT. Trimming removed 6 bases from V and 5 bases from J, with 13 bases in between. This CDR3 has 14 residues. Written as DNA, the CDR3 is TGTGCCAGCAGGACTATACAGGGAACCGGGGAGCTGTTTTTT. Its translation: CASRTIQGTGELFF.

Here the CDR3 reads CASSQIFRFQNTEAFF. As DNA, the CDR3 is TGCGCCAGCAGCCAAATTTTTCGCTTCCAGAACACTGAAGCTTTCTTT. This chain joins TRBV4-1 and TRBJ1-1; the D is unclear. The CDR3 length is 16 residues. Trimming stripped 2 bases from V and 1 base from J, with 14 bases between. The germline gives CDR1 MGHRA, CDR2 YSYEKL.

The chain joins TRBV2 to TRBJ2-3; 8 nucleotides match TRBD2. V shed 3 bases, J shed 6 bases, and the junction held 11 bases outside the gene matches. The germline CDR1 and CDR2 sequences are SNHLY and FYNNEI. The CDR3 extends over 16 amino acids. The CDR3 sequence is CASSELGGGRGDTQYF. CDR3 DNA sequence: TGTGCCAGCAGTGAGTTGGGCGGGGGGCGCGGCGATACGCAGTATTTT.

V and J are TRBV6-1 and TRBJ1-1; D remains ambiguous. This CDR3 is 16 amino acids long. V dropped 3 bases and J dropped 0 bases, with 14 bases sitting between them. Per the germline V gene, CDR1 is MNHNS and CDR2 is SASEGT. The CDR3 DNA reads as TGTGCCAGCAGTGATTCCGGGAATATCATGAACACTGAAGCTTTCTTT. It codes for CASSDSGNIMNTEAFF.

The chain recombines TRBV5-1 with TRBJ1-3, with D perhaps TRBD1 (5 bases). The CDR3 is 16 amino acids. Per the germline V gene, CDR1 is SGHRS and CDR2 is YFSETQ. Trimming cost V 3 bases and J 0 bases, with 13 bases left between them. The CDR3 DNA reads TGCGCCAGCAGCTGGGGGACCGAAAGCTCTGGAAACACCATATATTTT. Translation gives CASSWGTESSGNTIYF.

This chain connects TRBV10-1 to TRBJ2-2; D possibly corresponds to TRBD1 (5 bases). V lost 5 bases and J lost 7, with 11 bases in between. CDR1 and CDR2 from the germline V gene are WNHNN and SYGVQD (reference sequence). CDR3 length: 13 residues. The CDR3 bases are TGCGCCAGCAGTCCGCAGGGAATCGGGGAGCTGTTTTTT. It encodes CASSPQGIGELFF.

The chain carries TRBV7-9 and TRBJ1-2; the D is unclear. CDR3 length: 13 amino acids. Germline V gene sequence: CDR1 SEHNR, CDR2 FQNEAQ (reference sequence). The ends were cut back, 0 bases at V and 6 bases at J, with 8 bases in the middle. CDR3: CASSLALRDGYTF. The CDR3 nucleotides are TGTGCCAGCAGCTTAGCCCTTAGGGATGGCTACACCTTC.

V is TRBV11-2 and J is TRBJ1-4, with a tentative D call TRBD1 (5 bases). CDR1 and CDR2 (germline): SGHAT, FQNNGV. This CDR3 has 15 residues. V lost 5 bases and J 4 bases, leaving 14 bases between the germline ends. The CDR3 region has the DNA TGTGCCAGCAGCAAAATTGGGGGAGGTAATGAAAAACTGTTTTTT. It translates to CASSKIGGGNEKLFF.

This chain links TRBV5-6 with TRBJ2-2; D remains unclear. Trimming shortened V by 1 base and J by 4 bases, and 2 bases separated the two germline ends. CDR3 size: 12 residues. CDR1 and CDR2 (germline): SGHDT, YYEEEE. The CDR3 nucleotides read TGTGCCAGCAGCTTGAGCACCGGGGAGCTGTTTTTT. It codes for CASSLSTGELFF.

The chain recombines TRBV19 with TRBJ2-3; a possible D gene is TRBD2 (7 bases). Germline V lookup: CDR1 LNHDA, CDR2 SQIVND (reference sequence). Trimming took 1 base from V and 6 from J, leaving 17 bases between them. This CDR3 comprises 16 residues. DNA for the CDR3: TGTGCCAGTAGTATAGGGTCGAGGGGGGGCCTGGATACGCAGTATTTT. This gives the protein CASSIGSRGGLDTQYF.

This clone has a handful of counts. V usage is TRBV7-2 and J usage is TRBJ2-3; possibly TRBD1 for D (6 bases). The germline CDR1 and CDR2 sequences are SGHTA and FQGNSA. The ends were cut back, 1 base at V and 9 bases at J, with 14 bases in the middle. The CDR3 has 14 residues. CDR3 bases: TGTGCCAGCAGCTTAGTCCAGGGGCCCATCACGCAGTATTTT. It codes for CASSLVQGPITQYF. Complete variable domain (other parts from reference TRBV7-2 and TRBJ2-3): GAGVSQSPSNKVTEKGKDVELRCDPISGHTALYWYRQSLGQGLEFLIYFQGNSAPDKSGLPSDRFSAERTGGSVSTLTIQRTQQEDSAVYLCASSLVQGPITQYFGPGTRLTVL.

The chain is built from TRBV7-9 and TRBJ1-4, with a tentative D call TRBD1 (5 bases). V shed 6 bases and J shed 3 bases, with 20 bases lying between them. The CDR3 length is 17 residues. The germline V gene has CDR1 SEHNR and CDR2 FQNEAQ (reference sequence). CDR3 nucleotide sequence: TGTGCCAGCAGACCCCACCCGAGGGGCGAGTCTAATGAAAAACTGTTTTTT. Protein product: CASRPHPRGESNEKLFF.

This CDR3 is CASSDTQLNYGYTF. The CDR3 DNA is TGTGCCAGCAGCGACACACAGCTAAACTATGGCTACACCTTC. The rearrangement uses TRBV4-2 and TRBJ1-2, with D hard to call. Trimming stripped 5 bases from V and 2 bases from J, with 12 bases between. The germline CDR1 and CDR2 sequences are LGHNA and YNFKEQ. This CDR3 contains 14 residues.

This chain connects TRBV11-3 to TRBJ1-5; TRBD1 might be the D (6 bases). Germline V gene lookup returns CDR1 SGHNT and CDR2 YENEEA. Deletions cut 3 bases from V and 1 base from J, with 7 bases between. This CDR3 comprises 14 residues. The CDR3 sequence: CASSLDSSNQPQHF. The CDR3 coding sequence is TGTGCCAGCAGCTTGGACAGCAGCAATCAGCCCCAGCATTTT.

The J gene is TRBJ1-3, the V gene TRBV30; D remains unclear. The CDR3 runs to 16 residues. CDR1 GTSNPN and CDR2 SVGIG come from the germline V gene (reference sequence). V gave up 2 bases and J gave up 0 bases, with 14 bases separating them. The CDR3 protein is CAWSPRVGYSGNTIYF. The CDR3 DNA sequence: TGTGCCTGGAGTCCGAGGGTCGGGTACTCTGGAAACACCATATATTTT.

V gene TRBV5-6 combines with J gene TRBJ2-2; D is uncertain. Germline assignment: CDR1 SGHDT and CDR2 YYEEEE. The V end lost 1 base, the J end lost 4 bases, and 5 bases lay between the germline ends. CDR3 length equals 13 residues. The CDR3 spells CASSLRVTGELFF. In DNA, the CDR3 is TGTGCCAGCAGCTTGAGGGTCACCGGGGAGCTGTTTTTT.

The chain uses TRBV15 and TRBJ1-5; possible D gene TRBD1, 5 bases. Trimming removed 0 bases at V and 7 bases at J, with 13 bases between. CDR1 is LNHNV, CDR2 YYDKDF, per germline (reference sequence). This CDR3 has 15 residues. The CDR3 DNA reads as TGTGCCACCAGCAGAGATATGAGGGGCAGCCAGCCCCAGCATTTT. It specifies CATSRDMRGSQPQHF.

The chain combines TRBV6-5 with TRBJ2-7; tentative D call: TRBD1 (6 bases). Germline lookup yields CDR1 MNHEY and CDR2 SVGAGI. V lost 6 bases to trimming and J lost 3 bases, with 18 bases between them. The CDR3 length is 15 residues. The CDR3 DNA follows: TGTGCCAGCAGAAGGGACACCCGCAATCACTACGAGCAGTACTTC. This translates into CASRRDTRNHYEQYF.

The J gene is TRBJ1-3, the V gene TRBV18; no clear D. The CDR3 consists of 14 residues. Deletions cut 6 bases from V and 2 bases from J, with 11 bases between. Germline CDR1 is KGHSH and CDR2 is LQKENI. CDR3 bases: TGTGCCAGCTCCCCTCCTCCACCTGGAAACACCATATATTTT. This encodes CASSPPPPGNTIYF.